The 15 T cell receptor beta chains below all came from one sample that was sequenced in a study of neurological immune-mediated disorders. The sample's time point: longitudinal time-point 1 (baseline). TCRdb reprocessed the 5' RACE reads with MiXCR, giving one entry per CDR3 protein. The repertoire consists of 60,000 to 90,000 distinct CDR3 sequences, with roughly 10% occurring once and the leading ten covering approximately 10%. Specimen: PBMCs. Receptors were obtained from a man aged 30 to 39 in good health.

This clonotype was seen at least ten times. The chain is built from TRBV20-1 and TRBJ1-2; TRBD1 might be the D (5 bases). Germline CDR1 and CDR2: DFQATT and SNEGSKA (reference sequence). CDR3 length: 12 amino acids. The ends were cut back, 6 bases at V and 3 bases at J, with 11 bases in the middle. Here the CDR3 DNA reads TGCAGTGCCCAGACAGCAGACTATGGCTACACCTTC. Residues: CSAQTADYGYTF.

The rearrangement joins TRBV7-2 to TRBJ2-1, with D tentatively TRBD2 (6 bases). This CDR3 region has 14 residues. V gave up 8 bases and J gave up 8 bases, with 19 bases separating them. CDR1 is SGHTA, CDR2 FQGNSA, per germline. The CDR3 DNA is TGTGCCAGCTCCCGGGAACAGGAGGGGTATGAGCAGTTCTTC. It is translated as CASSREQEGYEQFF.

This clonotype was observed at least ten times. J is TRBJ1-1 and V is TRBV10-3, with D possibly TRBD1 on 5 matching bases. The CDR3 totals 16 residues. V lost 5 bases, J lost 0 bases, and 16 bases lay in between. Germline CDR1 and CDR2: ENHRY and SYGVKD. The CDR3 coding sequence is TGTGCCATCAGTTCCAACTTGGGACCGATGAACACTGAAGCTTTCTTT. It encodes CAISSNLGPMNTEAFF.

Relative to its sample, this clonotype is medium-sized (0.01 to 0.1%). The chain employs TRBV11-2 and TRBJ2-7, with a weak D call TRBD2 (6 bases). The CDR3 covers 16 residues. Germline CDR1 is SGHAT and CDR2 is FQNNGV. V lost 5 bases, J lost 9 bases, and 26 bases lay in between. The CDR3 protein is CASSPPGSGLFQGQYF. CDR3 in DNA: TGTGCCAGCAGCCCCCCTGGTAGCGGATTATTCCAGGGGCAGTACTTC.

This clonotype was recorded many times. This chain links TRBV7-6 with TRBJ2-1; TRBD2 aligns across 9 bases. With 2 bases clipped from V and 10 bases from J, the junction kept 9 bases outside the gene matches. Germline lookup yields CDR1 SGHVS and CDR2 FNYEAQ. The CDR3 has 15 amino acids. The CDR3 DNA sequence: TGTGCCAGCAGCTTATCCCCCCGGCTAGCGGGAGAGCAGTTCTTC. This translates into CASSLSPRLAGEQFF.

The sample holds many counts of this clonotype. At one end the junction does not follow the germline gene, possibly because of a read error. V and J are TRBV11-2 and TRBJ2-1, with D perhaps TRBD2 (6 bases). Germline V gene data show CDR1 as SGHAT and CDR2 as FQNNGV. This CDR3 has 15 amino acids. Written as DNA, the CDR3 is TGCGCCAGCAGCTTGGAGGGCAACTCCTACAATGAGCAGTTCTTC. Amino acid sequence: CASSLEGNSYNEQFF.

This clonotype was detected only a few times. V usage is TRBV20-1 and J usage is TRBJ2-3; the match to TRBD2 covers 8 bases. Per germline, CDR1 DFQATT and CDR2 SNEGSKA (reference sequence). V gave up 6 bases and J gave up 6 bases; unmatched junction bases: 11. The CDR3 runs to 14 residues. The CDR3: CSAVGGRILDTQYF. DNA of the CDR3: TGCAGTGCGGTTGGCGGGAGGATTCTCGATACGCAGTATTTT.

This clonotype was recorded at least ten times. The chain couples TRBV20-1 to TRBJ2-2; a possible D gene is TRBD2 (6 bases). The CDR3 covers 15 residues. Trimming removed 0 bases from V and 1 base from J, with 9 bases in between. The germline V gene encodes CDR1 DFQATT and CDR2 SNEGSKA (reference sequence). CDR3 protein: CSARDGRENTGELFF. As DNA, the CDR3 is TGCAGTGCTAGAGATGGGCGGGAGAACACCGGGGAGCTGTTTTTT.

In its sample, this clonotype was seen many times. J is TRBJ2-1 and V is TRBV7-6, with a weak D call TRBD1 (6 bases). CDR1 and CDR2 (germline): SGHVS, FNYEAQ. V was pared by 1 base and J by 0 bases, with 10 bases between. CDR3 length: 16 amino acids. CDR3 loop: CASSLGTASSYNEQFF. DNA for the CDR3: TGTGCCAGCAGCTTAGGGACAGCAAGCTCCTACAATGAGCAGTTCTTC.

This clonotype came up many times. The chain links TRBV10-3 to TRBJ2-1; TRBD2 matches at 8 bases. The germline V gene has CDR1 ENHRY and CDR2 SYGVKD. The length of the CDR3 is 15 residues. Trimming cost V 8 bases and J 2 bases; bases outside gene matches: 8. The CDR3 loop is CAIQAGTRTYNEQFF. Here the CDR3 DNA reads TGTGCCATCCAAGCCGGGACTAGGACCTACAATGAGCAGTTCTTC.

This clonotype was seen only a few times. This chain joins TRBV6-5 and TRBJ2-3; TRBD1 matches 7 bases. V lost 6 bases, J lost 6 bases, and 3 bases stayed unmatched. CDR3 length: 12 residues. Germline values: CDR1 MNHEY, CDR2 SVGAGI. The CDR3 sequence is CASRTGDDTQYF. The DNA for the CDR3 is TGTGCCAGCAGAACAGGGGATGATACGCAGTATTTT.

This clonotype has a count of ten or more. The chain is built from TRBV20-1 and TRBJ2-3; D ambiguous. Trimming took 0 bases from V and 4 from J, leaving 14 bases between them. The V gene's germline CDR1 is DFQATT and CDR2 SNEGSKA (reference sequence). The CDR3 consists of 15 residues. The CDR3 DNA reads as TGCAGTGCTAGAGAACCCACAGTGGCCTCAGATACGCAGTATTTT. Translation gives CSAREPTVASDTQYF.

Comment on this clonotype: One base away lies a much larger clone, so this may be a sequencing read error. The gene calls are TRBV5-1 and TRBJ2-1; 7 bases are shared with TRBD2. This CDR3 has 15 residues. The germline V gene encodes CDR1 SGHRS and CDR2 YFSETQ. CDR3 region: CASSPGGSGYNDQFF. In DNA form, the CDR3 reads TGCGCCAGCAGCCCGGGAGGCTCGGGTTACAATGATCAGTTCTTC.

The sample holds a few counts of this clonotype. The chain joins TRBV29-1 to TRBJ2-1, with D unclear. The CDR3 is 12 residues long. Trimming shortened V by 5 bases and J by 6 bases, and 11 bases separated the two germline ends. The germline CDR1 and CDR2 sequences are SQVTM and ANQGSEA. Here the CDR3 reads CSVTLSVNEQFF. As DNA, the CDR3 is TGCAGCGTTACCCTTTCGGTCAATGAGCAGTTCTTC.

This clonotype was observed many times. The chain links TRBV27 to TRBJ2-2; D is unclear. CDR1 is MNHEY, CDR2 SMNVEV, per germline (reference sequence). Trimming pared 0 bases from V and 1 base from J, leaving 6 bases between. The CDR3 is 15 residues long. Here the CDR3 reads CASSLSVGNTGELFF. DNA for the CDR3: TGTGCCAGCAGTTTATCGGTGGGGAACACCGGGGAGCTGTTTTTT.